Described below is a single TCR beta chain sequence and its context. This CDR3 is 12 amino acids long. V was cut by 6 bases and J by 8 bases, with 16 bases left in between. From germline, CDR1 is DFQATT and CDR2 SNEGSKA (reference sequence). The sample is drawn from a study of T-cell memory formation after mild COVID-19. TCRdb analysed the 5' RACE reads with MiXCR anew, one entry per CDR3 protein. The table lists around 340,000 distinct CDR3 sequences, approximately 16% of them singletons. The TCR was taken from a man aged 18 to 30 who had mild COVID-19 (a few samples of this study predate the infection). Cell type and time point are not known. The V and J genes are TRBV20-1 and TRBJ1-1; D is unclear. The material sequenced was PBMCs or a T cell subset sorted from them (not recorded which). DNA of the CDR3: TGCAGTGCCCCTTTTGCGGGCAACGAAGCTTTCTTT. It translates to CSAPFAGNEAFF.